These T cell receptor beta chains were read from a single sample in a study of blood T cell repertoires in COVID-19. Measured with immunoSEQ multiplex PCR; TCRdb has only the in-frame clones, and not every one. The profile shows tens of thousands of clones, approximately 79% of them singletons. Sequencing used peripheral blood. Source of these receptors: a man in his sixties or seventies with active or convalescent COVID-19. Both conserved end residues are part of each CDR3. The D gene is left open where the match is weak. Size is stated for part of the rows, as once, few or many counts, or as a class when the clone is expanded.

v_call: TRBV2
d_call: NA
clone_size: few
j_call: TRBJ1-6
cdr3_nt: TGTGCCAGCAGGGGCGGTGGACAGACAATCTCCTATAATTCACCCCTCCACTTT
cdr3_aa: CASRGGGQTISYNSPLHF

v_call: TRBV12-3/TRBV12-4
d_call: NA
clone_size: NA
j_call: TRBJ2-1
cdr3_nt: TGTGCCAGCAGTTGGGCATTCAATGAGCAGTTCTTC
cdr3_aa: CASSWAFNEQFF

v_call: TRBV5-1
d_call: NA
clone_size: few
j_call: TRBJ1-5
cdr3_nt: TGCGCCAGCAGCTTGGAGGGGCCCCCTGCAATGGCCCAGCATTTT
cdr3_aa: CASSLEGPPAMAQHF

v_call: TRBV5-6
d_call: NA
clone_size: NA
j_call: TRBJ2-7
cdr3_nt: TGTGCCAGCAGCTCCAGCGGCGAGCAGTACTTC
cdr3_aa: CASSSSGEQYF

v_call: TRBV7-9
d_call: TRBD1
clone_size: NA
j_call: TRBJ1-2
cdr3_nt: TGTGCCAGCAGCACACAGACAGGGATTATTGGCTACACCTTC
cdr3_aa: CASSTQTGIIGYTF

v_call: TRBV9
d_call: TRBD2
clone_size: NA
j_call: TRBJ2-3
cdr3_nt: TGTGCCAGCAGCGTTAGCGGGGGGGCAATCGATACGCAGTATTTT
cdr3_aa: CASSVSGGAIDTQYF

v_call: TRBV7-3
d_call: NA
clone_size: once
j_call: TRBJ2-5
cdr3_nt: TGTGCCATCCCAATACAGGGTTTTAGAGAGACCCAGTACTTC
cdr3_aa: CAIPIQGFRETQYF

v_call: TRBV30
d_call: TRBD1
clone_size: once
j_call: TRBJ1-6
cdr3_nt: TGTGCCGGAACACCGACAGGGCGAACGAATTCACCCCTCCACTTT
cdr3_aa: CAGTPTGRTNSPLHF

v_call: TRBV24-1
d_call: TRBD1
clone_size: NA
j_call: TRBJ2-1
cdr3_nt: TGTGCCACCAGTGATTTGGCCGGGACAGGGTCCAATGAGCAGTTCTTC
cdr3_aa: CATSDLAGTGSNEQFF

v_call: TRBV7-9
d_call: TRBD1
clone_size: NA
j_call: TRBJ2-5
cdr3_nt: TGTGCCAGCAGGCGGACAGGGGCCGAGACCCAGTACTTC
cdr3_aa: CASRRTGAETQYF

v_call: TRBV7-3
d_call: NA
clone_size: NA
j_call: TRBJ2-2
cdr3_nt: TGTGCCAGCAGCTTAGTTCGGACCGGGGAGCTGTTTTTT
cdr3_aa: CASSLVRTGELFF

v_call: TRBV6-5
d_call: NA
clone_size: NA
j_call: TRBJ1-1
cdr3_nt: TGTGCCAGCAGTTACGAAGGCAGGGTGAACACTGAAGCTTTCTTT
cdr3_aa: CASSYEGRVNTEAFF

v_call: TRBV13
d_call: NA
clone_size: NA
j_call: TRBJ1-2
cdr3_nt: TGTGCCAGCAGCTTAGCCGGGGGGTATGGCTACACCTTC
cdr3_aa: CASSLAGGYGYTF

v_call: TRBV19
d_call: TRBD1
clone_size: once
j_call: TRBJ1-1
cdr3_nt: TGTGCCAGTAGTATGGACAGGACCCGCGGAGCTTTCTTT
cdr3_aa: CASSMDRTRGAFF

v_call: TRBV2
d_call: NA
clone_size: few
j_call: TRBJ1-2
cdr3_nt: TGTGCCAGCAGTGAATTAGCAGGGATACTAAGCTATGGCTACACCTTC
cdr3_aa: CASSELAGILSYGYTF

v_call: TRBV30
d_call: TRBD1
clone_size: NA
j_call: TRBJ2-2
cdr3_nt: TGTGCCTGGAGCCCCCCGGACAGGGGGGCCGGGGAGCTGTTTTTT
cdr3_aa: CAWSPPDRGAGELFF

v_call: TRBV2
d_call: NA
clone_size: NA
j_call: TRBJ2-1
cdr3_nt: TGTGCCAGCAGTGAAATTCCTACTGAGCAGTTCTTC
cdr3_aa: CASSEIPTEQFF

v_call: TRBV2
d_call: NA
clone_size: NA
j_call: TRBJ2-5
cdr3_nt: TGTGCCAGCAGGTACTACCCACAAGAGACCCAGTACTTC
cdr3_aa: CASRYYPQETQYF

v_call: TRBV19
d_call: NA
clone_size: NA
j_call: TRBJ2-3
cdr3_nt: TGTGCCAGTAGTATAGACGGAGGGACGGACACAGATACGCAGTATTTT
cdr3_aa: CASSIDGGTDTDTQYF

v_call: TRBV30
d_call: NA
clone_size: NA
j_call: TRBJ1-3
cdr3_nt: TGTGCCTGGACTATACCGGGGTTCCCTGGAAACACCATATATTTT
cdr3_aa: CAWTIPGFPGNTIYF

v_call: TRBV4-1
d_call: TRBD2
clone_size: NA
j_call: TRBJ2-1
cdr3_nt: TGCGCCAGCAGCCAAGGTGGGACTAGCGGGGGAACCGGCCGGGGGTTCTTC
cdr3_aa: CASSQGGTSGGTGRGFF

v_call: TRBV2
d_call: TRBD1
clone_size: NA
j_call: TRBJ1-2
cdr3_nt: TGTGCCAGCAGCAGCCGGGACAGGGGCCCAGAGGGCTACACCTTC
cdr3_aa: CASSSRDRGPEGYTF

v_call: TRBV6-5
d_call: TRBD1
clone_size: NA
j_call: TRBJ1-5
cdr3_nt: TGTGCCAGCAGTTACGGGACAGGGACTCTCAATCAGCCCCAGCATTTT
cdr3_aa: CASSYGTGTLNQPQHF

v_call: TRBV3-1/TRBV3-2
d_call: NA
clone_size: once
j_call: TRBJ2-7
cdr3_nt: TGTGCCAGCAGCCAAGTACCGACAGTCTCCTACGAGCAGTACTTC
cdr3_aa: CASSQVPTVSYEQYF

v_call: TRBV19
d_call: NA
clone_size: few
j_call: TRBJ1-1
cdr3_nt: TGTGCCAGTAGATTCGACAGTGAAGCTTTCTTT
cdr3_aa: CASRFDSEAFF

v_call: TRBV30
d_call: TRBD1
clone_size: NA
j_call: TRBJ1-6
cdr3_nt: TGTGCCTGGAGTACACCAACGGACAGGGGGTATGGTTCACCCCTCCACTTT
cdr3_aa: CAWSTPTDRGYGSPLHF

v_call: TRBV15
d_call: NA
clone_size: NA
j_call: TRBJ1-3
cdr3_nt: TGTGCCACCAGCAGAGATCTCGGGAGGGGAAACACCATATATTTT
cdr3_aa: CATSRDLGRGNTIYF

v_call: TRBV6-1
d_call: TRBD1
clone_size: once
j_call: TRBJ1-5
cdr3_nt: TGTGCCAGCAGTGGGTCCGGGACAGGGGGCTCTAGGGGTAATCAGCCCCAGCATTTT
cdr3_aa: CASSGSGTGGSRGNQPQHF

v_call: TRBV10-2
d_call: NA
clone_size: NA
j_call: TRBJ1-2
cdr3_nt: TGCGCCAGCAGCTCGGTCGGACAGCTCTATGGCTACACCTTC
cdr3_aa: CASSSVGQLYGYTF

v_call: TRBV30
d_call: TRBD2
clone_size: NA
j_call: TRBJ2-1
cdr3_nt: TGTGCCTGGTCCCCCGGGACTAGCGGGGCCAATGAGCAGTTCTTC
cdr3_aa: CAWSPGTSGANEQFF

v_call: TRBV29-1
d_call: NA
clone_size: NA
j_call: TRBJ1-1
cdr3_nt: TGCAGCGTTGATCGAGCCGCAGGGGTTTACACTGAAGCTTTCTTT
cdr3_aa: CSVDRAAGVYTEAFF

v_call: TRBV3-1/TRBV3-2
d_call: NA
clone_size: NA
j_call: TRBJ1-6
cdr3_nt: TGTGCCAGCAGTCCGGACTTCTCCTATAATTCACCCCTCCACTTT
cdr3_aa: CASSPDFSYNSPLHF

v_call: TRBV5-1
d_call: NA
clone_size: NA
j_call: TRBJ2-2
cdr3_nt: TGCGCCAGCAGCCCGGACACTTACACCGGGGAGCTGTTTTTT
cdr3_aa: CASSPDTYTGELFF

v_call: TRBV10-3
d_call: NA
clone_size: few
j_call: TRBJ2-3
cdr3_nt: TGTGCCATCAGTGGCGGTCATGGGGCGGATACGCAGTATTTT
cdr3_aa: CAISGGHGADTQYF

v_call: TRBV18
d_call: TRBD1
clone_size: NA
j_call: TRBJ1-2
cdr3_nt: TGTGCCAGCTCACCGGGACAGGGTTTCGATGGCTACACCTTC
cdr3_aa: CASSPGQGFDGYTF

v_call: TRBV19
d_call: NA
clone_size: few
j_call: TRBJ1-5
cdr3_nt: TGTGCCAGTAGTTCACTCTTCAATCAGCCCCAGCATTTT
cdr3_aa: CASSSLFNQPQHF

v_call: TRBV4-1
d_call: TRBD1
clone_size: once
j_call: TRBJ1-4
cdr3_nt: TGCGCCAGCAGCCTCAGACCTACAGGGGGGAATGAAAAACTGTTTTTT
cdr3_aa: CASSLRPTGGNEKLFF

v_call: TRBV6-5
d_call: NA
clone_size: many
j_call: TRBJ1-1
cdr3_nt: TGTGCCAGCAGTTATTGGTGGGCGGGCGAAGCTTTCTTT
cdr3_aa: CASSYWWAGEAFF

v_call: TRBV24-1
d_call: NA
clone_size: NA
j_call: TRBJ1-5
cdr3_nt: TGTGCCACCAGTGGACGCGACAGAGAGGATCAGCCCCAGCATTTT
cdr3_aa: CATSGRDREDQPQHF

v_call: TRBV6-6
d_call: NA
clone_size: NA
j_call: TRBJ2-3
cdr3_nt: TGTGCCAGTGGACAGAGCACAGATACGCAGTATTTT
cdr3_aa: CASGQSTDTQYF

v_call: TRBV28
d_call: NA
clone_size: NA
j_call: TRBJ1-1
cdr3_nt: TGTGCCAGCAGCCCCACTAAGGCGGAAGCTTTCTTT
cdr3_aa: CASSPTKAEAFF